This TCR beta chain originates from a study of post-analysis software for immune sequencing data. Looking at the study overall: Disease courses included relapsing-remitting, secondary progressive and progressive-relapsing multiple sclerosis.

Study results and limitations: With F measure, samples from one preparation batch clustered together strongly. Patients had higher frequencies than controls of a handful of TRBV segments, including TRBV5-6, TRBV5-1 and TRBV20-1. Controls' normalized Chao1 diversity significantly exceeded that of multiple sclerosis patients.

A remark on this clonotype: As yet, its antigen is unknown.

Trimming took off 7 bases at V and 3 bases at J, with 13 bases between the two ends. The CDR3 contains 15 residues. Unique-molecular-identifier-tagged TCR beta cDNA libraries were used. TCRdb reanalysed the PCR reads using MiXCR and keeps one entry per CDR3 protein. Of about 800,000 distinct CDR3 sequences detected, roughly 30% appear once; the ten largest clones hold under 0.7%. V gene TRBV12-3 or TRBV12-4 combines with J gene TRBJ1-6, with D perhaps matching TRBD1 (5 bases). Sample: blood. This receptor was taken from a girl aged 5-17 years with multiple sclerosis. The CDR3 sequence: CASNEGQGYNSPLHF. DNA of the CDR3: TGTGCCAGCAACGAGGGGCAGGGCTATAATTCACCCCTCCACTTT.